This TCR beta chain was sequenced during a study of T cell changes during pregnancy in multiple sclerosis. The CDR3 covers 16 residues. With 5 bases clipped from V and 0 bases from J, the junction kept 9 bases outside the gene matches. Germline CDR1 and CDR2: SGHTA and FQGNSA. Generated by immunoSEQ multiplex PCR, the TCRdb table keeps only in-frame clones and is missing some. Of nearly 110,000 clones in the sample, 85% to 95% are singletons; the top ten hold less than 0.9%. The V call is TRBV7-2, the J call TRBJ1-1, with TRBD1 matching 7 bases. The TCR sequence derives from a female donor in good health, enrolled as a control in a pregnancy study. The input for sequencing was peripheral blood, taken in the third trimester of pregnancy. CDR3 loop: CASSPTGDTLNTEAFF. As DNA, the CDR3 is TGTGCCAGCAGCCCTACAGGGGACACCTTGAACACTGAAGCTTTCTTT.